The entry below describes one T cell receptor beta chain. This sample is part of a study of blood T cell repertoires in COVID-19. Across the whole study: Nucleic acid was either cDNA or gDNA, and it came from T cells, B-cell-depleted T cells, or PBMCs.

V dropped 4 bases and J dropped 1 base, with 10 bases sitting between them. The germline V gene encodes CDR1 SGHNT and CDR2 YENEEA. This CDR3 contains 14 residues. Generated by immunoSEQ multiplex PCR, the TCRdb table keeps only in-frame clones and is missing some. The repertoire holds 430,000 or so clones, roughly 90% seen once, with approximately 2% in the top ten. Across about two dozen US areas, participants ranged in age from about 18 to 100 years. The V call is TRBV11-3, the J call TRBJ1-1; possibly TRBD1 for D (5 bases). Material: PBMCs or T cells enriched from blood (not recorded which). This sequence originates from a woman in her 40s who had recovered from COVID-19. CDR3 in DNA: TGTGCCAGCAGCTCCTACAGGAAGAACACTGAAGCTTTCTTT. Residues: CASSSYRKNTEAFF.